Below, 2 T cell receptor beta chains from the same sample are listed, as sequenced in a study of T-cell memory formation after mild COVID-19. Using its own MiXCR run on the 5' RACE reads, TCRdb lists one record per CDR3 protein. The repertoire consists of approximately 190,000 distinct CDR3 sequences, with approximately 20% occurring once and the leading ten covering 2.4%. Sample: PBMCs or a T cell subset sorted from them (not recorded which). These receptors all come from an adult woman who had mild COVID-19 (a few samples of this study predate the infection). Cell type and time point are not known.

Many counts were recorded for this clonotype. For the CDR3, the DNA is TGTGCCAGCAGTGAGGCAGATACGCAGTATTTT. Translation gives CASSEADTQYF. The V and J genes are TRBV2 and TRBJ2-3, with no clear D. CDR1 is SNHLY, CDR2 FYNNEI, per germline. CDR3 length equals 11 residues. V gave up 3 bases and J gave up 4 bases, with 2 bases separating them.

CDR3 loop: CASSLGRGTQYF. CDR3 coding DNA: TGTGCCAGCAGCTTAGGGCGGGGGACGCAGTATTTT. The rearrangement uses TRBV11-2 and TRBJ2-3; 7 positions match TRBD2. Germline assignment: CDR1 SGHAT and CDR2 FQNNGV. The CDR3 has 12 residues. With 1 base clipped from V and 9 bases from J, the junction kept 1 base outside the gene matches.